The TCR beta chain described here comes from a study of cytomegalovirus exposure and HLA in healthy donors. The CDR3 length is 15 residues. V was clipped by 6 bases and J by 7 bases; unmatched bases: 11. CDR1 PRHDT and CDR2 FYEKMQ come from the germline V gene (reference sequence). The PCR made use of 60 Vbeta and 13 Jbeta primers. Generated by immunoSEQ multiplex PCR, the TCRdb table keeps only in-frame clones and is missing some. Here the sample spans nearly 95,000 clones, just under 80% being singletons. Study-level points and caveats: In a later analysis, at a false discovery rate of 0.05, 16,951 TCR beta sequences were associated with HLA alleles.

Regarding this clone: Its antigen is not known.

The chain uses TRBV13 and TRBJ2-4; 8 bases map to TRBD1. This clonotype was sampled from a woman aged 40 to 55 in good health and CMV-seronegative. Sequences were obtained from PBMCs. This CDR3 reads CASRGDRTSNNIQYF. In DNA, the CDR3 is TGTGCCAGCAGGGGGGACAGGACCTCAAATAACATTCAGTACTTC.